The next 26 T cell receptor beta chains were all read from a single sample in a study of post-analysis software for immune sequencing data. Study outcomes and limitations: Included in a set of four or five TRBV segments more frequent in patients than controls were TRBV5-6, TRBV5-1 and TRBV20-1.

Which antigens these TCRs recognize remains unknown. Tagging with unique molecular identifiers was a feature of the TCR beta cDNA libraries. TCRdb processed the PCR reads anew with MiXCR; each CDR3 protein has one entry. The sample records around 710,000 distinct CDR3 sequences, 46% being singletons. The source material was blood. The origin of the receptors is a girl aged 5 to 17 with multiple sclerosis.

The chain employs TRBV29-1 and TRBJ1-1; no firm D call. Trimming pared 6 bases from V and 7 bases from J, leaving 9 bases between. The CDR3 is made up of 10 amino acids. In germline, CDR1 is SQVTM, CDR2 ANQGSEA. The CDR3 loop reads CSVSRSEAFF. CDR3 coding DNA: TGCAGCGTCTCGAGGAGTGAAGCTTTCTTT.

The sample holds a few counts of this clonotype. V gene TRBV5-1 combines with J gene TRBJ2-4; D remains ambiguous. The ends were cut back, 0 bases at V and 0 bases at J, with 10 bases in the middle. CDR3 size: 16 residues. Germline CDR1 and CDR2: SGHRS and YFSETQ. As DNA, the CDR3 is TGCGCCAGCAGCTTGGAACCGATGTTAGCCAAAAACATTCAGTACTTC. Translating it yields CASSLEPMLAKNIQYF.

V gene TRBV5-1 combines with J gene TRBJ2-7; 7 bases are shared with TRBD2. The CDR3 runs to 14 residues. After removal of 4 bases from V and 3 bases from J, the junction contained 7 bases not matched to a gene. CDR1 is SGHRS, CDR2 YFSETQ, per germline. CDR3 in amino acids: CASSGGDGGYEQYF. The DNA of the CDR3 is TGCGCCAGCAGCGGGGGGGACGGGGGCTACGAGCAGTACTTC.

V is TRBV9 and J is TRBJ2-7, with TRBD1 matching 9 bases. This CDR3 is built from 15 residues. Looked up from germline, CDR1 is SGDLS and CDR2 is YYNGEE. Trimming took 0 bases from V and 3 from J; bases not matched to a gene: 4. In DNA, the CDR3 is TGTGCCAGCAGCGTAGAATGGACAGGGGTCTACGAGCAGTACTTC. Amino acid sequence: CASSVEWTGVYEQYF.

This clonotype was seen only a few times. This sequence joins TRBV11-2 and TRBJ2-4, with 9 bases fitting TRBD2. V lost 1 base, J lost 6 bases, and 7 bases stayed unmatched. This CDR3 has 16 residues. Looked up from germline, CDR1 is SGHAT and CDR2 is FQNNGV. DNA for the CDR3: TGTGCCAGCAGCTTAGTGGGACTAGCCCCGAGAAACATTCAGTACTTC. The encoded protein is CASSLVGLAPRNIQYF.

The chain couples TRBV19 to TRBJ1-5; 7 nucleotides line up with TRBD1. Germline V gene lookup returns CDR1 LNHDA and CDR2 SQIVND (reference sequence). The J segment lost 1 base and the V segment lost 9 bases, leaving 6 bases of the junction unmatched. There are 14 residues in the CDR3. CDR3 sequence (DNA): TGTGCCAGCTCGACAGGGTCCAGCAATCAGCCCCAGCATTTT. Translated: CASSTGSSNQPQHF.

Concerning this clonotype itself: One junction end disagrees with the germline gene, perhaps due to a read error. The genes are TRBV12-3 or TRBV12-4 and TRBJ2-1, with a possible D match to TRBD1 (6 bases). The CDR3 totals 14 residues. CDR3 nucleotides: TGTGCCAGCACCTCCGGGACATCCTACAATGGGCAGTTCTTC. This codes for CASTSGTSYNGQFF.

This clonotype was observed once. The J gene is TRBJ1-1, the V gene TRBV2, with 8 bases lining up with TRBD1. There are 15 residues in the CDR3. Germline CDR1 and CDR2: SNHLY and FYNNEI. Trimming removed 7 bases from V and 6 bases from J; junction bases left unmatched: 13. DNA for the CDR3: TGTGCCAGCATTCTGATGGGACAGGATCCTTCTGAAGCTTTCTTT. Protein: CASILMGQDPSEAFF.

This chain connects TRBV7-2 to TRBJ1-2; D perhaps matches TRBD1 (5 bases). The CDR3 runs to 14 residues. V was pared by 5 bases and J by 8 bases, with 18 bases between. The germline V gene encodes CDR1 SGHTA and CDR2 FQGNSA. The CDR3 is CASSLPGGRVGYTF. CDR3 in DNA: TGTGCCAGCAGCCTTCCCGGGGGTAGGGTGGGCTACACCTTC.

The rearrangement uses TRBV15 and TRBJ2-1, with a weak D call TRBD2 (6 bases). The germline V and J ends were trimmed by 3 bases and 7 bases, with 10 bases remaining between them. Germline values: CDR1 LNHNV, CDR2 YYDKDF (reference sequence). The CDR3 is made up of 13 amino acids. The CDR3, as DNA: TGTGCCACCAGCAGGACTAGGAGTAATGAGCAGTTCTTC. It translates to CATSRTRSNEQFF.

A note on this clonotype: The junction differs from germline at one of its ends, possibly a read error. This CDR3 reads CATSRDMGANEKRFF. Written as DNA, the CDR3 is TGTGCCACCAGCAGAGATATGGGTGCTAATGAAAAACGGTTTTTT. This rearrangement joins TRBV15 to TRBJ1-4, with D uncertain. The V gene's germline CDR1 is LNHNV and CDR2 YYDKDF (reference sequence). The CDR3 runs 15 residues.

The rearrangement links TRBV20-1 to TRBJ2-1; TRBD2 aligns across 7 bases. V lost 0 bases and J lost 7; bases outside the gene matches: 9. Per germline, CDR1 DFQATT and CDR2 SNEGSKA (reference sequence). The CDR3 has 15 amino acids. The CDR3 coding sequence is TGCAGTGCTAGAGAGGGGGGAGGGCCGAGGAATGAGCAGTTCTTC. It yields the protein CSAREGGGPRNEQFF.

The gene calls are TRBV29-1 and TRBJ2-4; a possible D gene is TRBD1 (5 bases). CDR1 and CDR2 from the germline V gene are SQVTM and ANQGSEA. The CDR3 is 16 residues long. V was cut by 4 bases and J by 0 bases, with 16 bases left in between. The CDR3 nucleotides are TGCAGCGTTGTGTTGGCGCAGGGCTTAGCCAAAAACATTCAGTACTTC. This sequence encodes CSVVLAQGLAKNIQYF.

This clonotype has only a few counts. The chain combines TRBV7-8 with TRBJ2-1; no clear D. CDR3 length: 16 amino acids. Germline V gives CDR1 SGHVS, CDR2 FQNEAQ. Trimming removed 4 bases at V and 6 bases at J, with 19 bases between. The CDR3 DNA sequence: TGTGCCAGCAGCTCTCCCATCTTTCTCCCGGGCAATGAGCAGTTCTTC. The encoded protein is CASSSPIFLPGNEQFF.

This clonotype was observed once. The V gene is TRBV20-1, the J gene TRBJ1-6, with TRBD1 identical over 7 bases. Trimming at V came to 6 bases and at J to 0 bases, leaving 11 bases not matched to a gene. Germline lookup yields CDR1 DFQATT and CDR2 SNEGSKA (reference sequence). The CDR3 totals 17 residues. CDR3 nucleotide sequence: TGCAGTGCCTCCGAACCGACAGGGAGCTCCTATAATTCACCCCTCCACTTT. Protein sequence: CSASEPTGSSYNSPLHF.

This chain joins TRBV4-1 and TRBJ1-1, with 10 bases fitting TRBD1. Germline V CDR1 and CDR2: MGHRA, YSYEKL. There are 14 residues in the CDR3. The V gene end was trimmed by 3 bases and the J gene end by 4 bases; junction bases not matched to a gene: 2. Here the CDR3 reads CASSQDRGITEAFF. The CDR3 DNA reads TGCGCCAGCAGCCAGGACAGGGGGATCACTGAAGCTTTCTTT.

A few counts support this clonotype. The chain is built from TRBV12-3 or TRBV12-4 and TRBJ1-1; 7 bases fit TRBD1. V gave up 5 bases and J gave up 6 bases; unmatched junction bases: 6. This CDR3 spans 13 amino acids. CDR3 DNA sequence: TGTGCCAGCAGTACAGGGGTAGTCGCTGAAGCTTTCTTT. This translates into CASSTGVVAEAFF.

The genes are TRBV20-1 and TRBJ2-2, with D unresolved. Germline V gene sequence: CDR1 DFQATT, CDR2 SNEGSKA (reference sequence). V gave up 0 bases and J gave up 13 bases, with 18 bases separating them. This CDR3 has 14 amino acids. The CDR3 sequence: CSARDLRNSRRLFF. In DNA, the CDR3 is TGCAGTGCTAGAGATCTGCGGAACTCACGACGGCTGTTTTTT.

The chain recombines TRBV19 with TRBJ2-3; D might be TRBD2 (6 bases). Germline loops: CDR1 LNHDA, CDR2 SQIVND (reference sequence). This CDR3 has 14 amino acids. V was shortened by 4 bases and J by 2 bases, with 10 bases between the two germline ends. The CDR3 loop is CASSTPGLTDTQYF. The CDR3 nucleotides are TGTGCCAGTAGTACCCCGGGACTCACAGATACGCAGTATTTT.

This chain links TRBV7-2 with TRBJ2-7, with 7 bases matching TRBD1. Germline lookup yields CDR1 SGHTA and CDR2 FQGNSA. Unmatched junction bases numbered 12, after V lost 1 base and J lost 12 bases. The CDR3 has 14 amino acids. The CDR3 sequence is CASSLGSAGGRAYF. For the CDR3, the DNA is TGTGCCAGCAGCTTAGGATCGGCAGGGGGACGTGCGTACTTC.

The chain is built from TRBV5-1 and TRBJ2-1, with 15 bases fitting TRBD2. The germline V gene encodes CDR1 SGHRS and CDR2 YFSETQ. The CDR3 extends over 16 amino acids. Trimming took 4 bases from V and 7 from J; bases not matched to a gene: 6. This CDR3 is CASSLGLAGGGNEQFF. The CDR3 region has the DNA TGCGCCAGCAGCCTGGGACTAGCGGGAGGCGGGAATGAGCAGTTCTTC.

This chain connects TRBV5-5 to TRBJ1-2, with 7 bases matching TRBD1. This CDR3 comprises 13 residues. CDR1 and CDR2 from the germline V gene are SGHKS and YYEKEE (reference sequence). Trimming cost V 4 bases and J 2 bases; bases outside gene matches: 2. The DNA for the CDR3 is TGTGCCAGCAGCACCAGGGGGAACTATGGCTACACCTTC. Translating it yields CASSTRGNYGYTF.

The V gene is TRBV15, the J gene TRBJ2-7, with 7 bases identical to TRBD2. CDR1 and CDR2 (germline): LNHNV, YYDKDF (reference sequence). This CDR3 has 14 amino acids. The V and J ends lost 4 bases and 6 bases, in that order; junction bases with no gene match: 9. DNA of the CDR3: TGTGCCACCAGCACCCCCCGGATAGCGGGCGAGCAGTACTTC. As protein: CATSTPRIAGEQYF.

This clonotype was counted only a few times. V gene TRBV5-8 combines with J gene TRBJ1-2; 7 bases align to TRBD1. CDR3 size: 14 residues. Germline-derived CDR1 and CDR2 are SGHTS and YDEGEE. Trimming took 1 base from V and 5 from J; bases not matched to a gene: 5. CDR3 in amino acids: CASSLTVTGYGYTF. In nucleotides, the CDR3 is TGTGCCAGCAGCTTGACCGTGACAGGGTATGGCTACACCTTC.

This clonotype has a handful of counts. V usage is TRBV6-6 and J usage is TRBJ2-5, with 10 bases lining up with TRBD2. V was pared by 9 bases and J by 5 bases, with 6 bases of the junction left unmatched. This CDR3 is 13 amino acids long. Germline V gene sequence: CDR1 MNHNY, CDR2 SVGAGI (reference sequence). For the CDR3, the DNA is TGTGCCAGTAAGATAGCGGGAGGCGAGACCCAGTACTTC. It codes for CASKIAGGETQYF.

This chain links TRBV28 with TRBJ2-7; D may be TRBD1 (6 bases). The V gene's germline CDR1 is MDHEN and CDR2 SYDVKM. Between the trimmed V and J ends, which lost 3 bases and 0 bases, there was a span of 18 bases. This CDR3 is built from 17 residues. CDR3 sequence: CASSFSPRTDYSYEQYF. The CDR3 coding sequence is TGTGCCAGCAGTTTTTCCCCCAGGACAGACTACTCCTACGAGCAGTACTTC.